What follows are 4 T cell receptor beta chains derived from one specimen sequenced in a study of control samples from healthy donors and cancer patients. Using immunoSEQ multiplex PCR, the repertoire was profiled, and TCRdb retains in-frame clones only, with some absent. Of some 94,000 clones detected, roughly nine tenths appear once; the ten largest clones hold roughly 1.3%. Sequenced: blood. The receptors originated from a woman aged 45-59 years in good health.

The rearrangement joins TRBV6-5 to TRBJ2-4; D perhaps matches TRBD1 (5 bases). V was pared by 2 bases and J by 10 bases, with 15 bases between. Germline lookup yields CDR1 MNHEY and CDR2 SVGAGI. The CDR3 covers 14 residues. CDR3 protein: CASSYGLGDWIQYF. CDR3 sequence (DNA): TGTGCCAGCAGTTACGGGTTAGGGGATTGGATTCAGTACTTC.

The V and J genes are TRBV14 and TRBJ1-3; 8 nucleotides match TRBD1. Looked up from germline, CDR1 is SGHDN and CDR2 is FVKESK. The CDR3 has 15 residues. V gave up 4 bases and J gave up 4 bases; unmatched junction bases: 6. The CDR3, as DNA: TGTGCCAGCAGCCCGCAGGGGGCAAGGGGAAACACCATATATTTT. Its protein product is CASSPQGARGNTIYF. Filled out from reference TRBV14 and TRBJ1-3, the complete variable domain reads EAGVTQFPSHSVIEKGQTVTLRCDPISGHDNLYWYRRVMGKEIKFLLHFVKESKQDESGMPNNRFLAERTGGTYSTLKVQPAELEDSGVYFCASSPQGARGNTIYFGEGSWLTVV.

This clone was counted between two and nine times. Written as DNA, the CDR3 is TGTGCCAGCAGTTACGAGGGAGCGGGAAACACCATATATTTT. It is translated as CASSYEGAGNTIYF. This chain links TRBV6-6 with TRBJ1-3; D is ambiguous. CDR1 is MNHNY and CDR2 is SVGAGI in the germline V gene (reference sequence). Trimming pared 2 bases from V and 4 bases from J, leaving 9 bases between. The CDR3 has 14 amino acids.

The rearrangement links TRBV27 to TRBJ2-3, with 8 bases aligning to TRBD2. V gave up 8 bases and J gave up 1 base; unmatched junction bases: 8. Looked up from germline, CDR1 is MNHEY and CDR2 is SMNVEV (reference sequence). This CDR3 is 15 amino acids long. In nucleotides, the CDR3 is TGTGCCAGCGCCCTCGGGGGGGTCGGCACAGATACGCAGTATTTT. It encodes CASALGGVGTDTQYF.